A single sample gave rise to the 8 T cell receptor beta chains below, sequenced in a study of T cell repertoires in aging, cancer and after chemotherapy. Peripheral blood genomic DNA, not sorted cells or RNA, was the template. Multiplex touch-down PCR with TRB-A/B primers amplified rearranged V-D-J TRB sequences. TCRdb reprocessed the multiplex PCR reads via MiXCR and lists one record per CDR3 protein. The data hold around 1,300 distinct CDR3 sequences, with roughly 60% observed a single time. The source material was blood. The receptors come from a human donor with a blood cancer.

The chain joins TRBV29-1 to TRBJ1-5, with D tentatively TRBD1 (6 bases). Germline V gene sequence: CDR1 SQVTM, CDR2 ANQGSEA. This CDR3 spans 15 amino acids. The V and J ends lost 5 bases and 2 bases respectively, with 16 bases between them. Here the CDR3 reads CSVRMGGRGNQPQHF. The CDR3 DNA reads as TGCAGCGTTAGGATGGGGGGCCGAGGCAATCAGCCCCAGCATTTT.

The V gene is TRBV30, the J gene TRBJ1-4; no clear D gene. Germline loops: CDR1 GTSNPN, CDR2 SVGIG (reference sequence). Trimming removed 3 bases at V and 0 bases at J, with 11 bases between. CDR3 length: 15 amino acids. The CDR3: CAWSGIDATNEKLFF. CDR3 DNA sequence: TGTGCCTGGAGCGGAATCGATGCAACTAATGAAAAACTGTTTTTT.

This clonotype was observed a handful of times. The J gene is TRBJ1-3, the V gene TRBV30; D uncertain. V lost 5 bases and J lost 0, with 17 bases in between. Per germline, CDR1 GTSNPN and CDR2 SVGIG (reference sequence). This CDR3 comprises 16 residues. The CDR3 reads CAWQARLGISGNTIYF. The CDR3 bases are TGTGCCTGGCAGGCGCGGTTAGGCATCTCTGGAAACACCATATATTTT.

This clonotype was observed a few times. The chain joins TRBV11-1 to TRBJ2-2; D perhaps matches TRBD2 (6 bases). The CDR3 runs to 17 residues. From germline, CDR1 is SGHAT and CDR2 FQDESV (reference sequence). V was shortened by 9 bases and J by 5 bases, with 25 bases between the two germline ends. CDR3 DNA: TGTGCCAGTAGTATGTGGGCATCGGCAGGACTAACCGGGGAGCTGTTTTTT. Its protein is CASSMWASAGLTGELFF.

The CDR3 nucleotides are TGTGCCAGCAGCAGACTAGCGGGGGGGCCAGATACGCAGTATTTT. It is translated as CASSRLAGGPDTQYF. The chain links TRBV11-2 to TRBJ2-3; 14 bases map to TRBD2. This CDR3 has 15 residues. Germline loops: CDR1 SGHAT, CDR2 FQNNGV. V was pared by 5 bases and J by 4 bases, with 2 bases of the junction left unmatched.

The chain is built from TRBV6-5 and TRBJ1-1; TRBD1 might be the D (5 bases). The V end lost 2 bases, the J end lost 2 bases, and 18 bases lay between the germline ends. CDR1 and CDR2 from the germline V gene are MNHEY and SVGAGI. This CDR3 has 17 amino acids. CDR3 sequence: CASSYRVGDRLNTEAFF. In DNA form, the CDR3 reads TGTGCCAGCAGTTACAGGGTCGGCGACAGACTTAACACTGAAGCTTTCTTT.

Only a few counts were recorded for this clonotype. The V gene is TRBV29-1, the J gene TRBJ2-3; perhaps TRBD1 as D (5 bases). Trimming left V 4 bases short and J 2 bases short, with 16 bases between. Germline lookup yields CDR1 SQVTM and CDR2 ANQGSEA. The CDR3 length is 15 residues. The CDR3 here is CSVGRQGNPTDTQYF. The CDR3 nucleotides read TGCAGCGTTGGTCGGCAGGGTAACCCCACAGATACGCAGTATTTT.

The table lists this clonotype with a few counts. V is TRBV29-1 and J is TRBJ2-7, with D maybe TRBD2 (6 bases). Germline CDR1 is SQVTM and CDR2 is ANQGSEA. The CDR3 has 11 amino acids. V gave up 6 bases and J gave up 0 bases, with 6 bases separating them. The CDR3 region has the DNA TGCAGCGTGACTAGCTCCTACGAGCAGTACTTC. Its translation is CSVTSSYEQYF.